A selection of T cell receptor beta chains follows, all from one sample in a study of cytomegalovirus exposure and HLA in healthy donors. This table comes from immunoSEQ multiplex PCR, and its TCRdb copy is limited to in-frame clones, with some not included. Here the sample spans over 150,000 clones, roughly 89% being singletons. Sequenced sample: PBMCs. All receptors derive from a man younger than 30 in good health and CMV-seropositive. Both conserved end residues are part of each CDR3. Fields, in order: V gene, CDR3 protein.

>TRBV4-1
CASSRSRGITEAFF
>TRBV14
CASSQVSSGRTTYNEQFF
>TRBV28
CASTRGQGTHYEQYF
>TRBV7-7
CASSVRSWGQGELFF
>TRBV15
CATSRGGSNYGYTF
>TRBV29-1
CSVAWGRAGNEQFF
>TRBV7-9
CASSFQGSGIYNEQFF
>TRBV28
CASSDTSGSDEQYF
>TRBV28
CASSRTSGIFNEQFF
>TRBV15
CATSRGGTSGRNNEQFF
>TRBV5-1
CASSLAALRDTQYF
>TRBV2
CASSRTSGRGQETQYF
>TRBV6-1
CASSWGTGYNQPQHF
>TRBV19
CASSEGWSSGFTDTQYF
>TRBV7-3
CASSLRGGSGPYNEQFF
>TRBV30
CAWISLRANVLTF
>TRBV15
CATSRAGTGPFYGYTF
>TRBV27
CASSLIPLSTGELFF
>TRBV7-2
CASSTASGSNGQYF
>TRBV29-1
CSATQGLADNEQYF
>TRBV19
CASSSGGAYNEQFF
>TRBV5-1
CASSLFGKGVEETQYF
>TRBV16
CASSQSFTHEAFF
>TRBV28
CASSFTTGLADKSSYNEQFF
>TRBV2
CASIESAYNEQFF
>TRBV5-6
CASSYETGPYEQYF
>TRBV5-8
CASTRGPGTGFDEQYF
>TRBV6-6
CASSYQQGLYEQYF
>TRBV19
CASSITTVSGNTIYF
>TRBV30
CAWSVRDQPQHF
>TRBV28
CASGSGSGPWRETQYF
>TRBV28
CASSLGGKSYEQYF
>TRBV27
CASSIGGSNTEAFF
>TRBV27
CASSSYPLVQFF
>TRBV18
CASSLQGDYGYTF
>TRBV19
CASSQQRNTEAFF
>TRBV28
CASHETSGRVETQYF
>TRBV5-4
CASSLGGLAGGGRNEQFF